The 31 T cell receptor beta chains presented below share a single source sample, sequenced in a study of shared clonotypes between healthy human individuals (TCRdb year 2020). Library method: the immunoSEQ multiplex PCR assay. TCRdb stores this immuneACCESS table with in-frame sequences only. Part of the clones is absent; in the studies checked, under half of the shortfall reflects unresolved V genes, and no reason is known for the rest. The table for this sample lists about half a million clones; 75% to 85% of them were counted only once. The biggest ten clones account for under 15% of the sample. The sequencing sample was made of PBMCs. The source is a woman aged 40 to 49 in good health. Some clones in this sample may be carry-over from other donors' samples.

This clone came up once. The chain has TRBV6-1 and TRBJ2-7, with 9 positions matching TRBD1. The junction had 5 bases not matched to a gene; V was cut back by 4 bases and J by 1 base. Germline CDR1 is MNHNS and CDR2 is SASEGT. This CDR3 region has 15 residues. The CDR3 protein is CASSGYGTGSYEQYF. Written as DNA, the CDR3 is TGTGCCAGCAGTGGGTACGGGACAGGGTCCTACGAGCAGTACTTC.

The chain is built from TRBV7-3 and TRBJ2-1; TRBD1 might be the D (6 bases). The CDR3 loop spans 17 amino acids. The V end was cut by 3 bases, the J end by 1 base, with 16 bases between. CDR1 SGHTA and CDR2 FQGTGA come from the germline V gene. In nucleotides, the CDR3 is TGTGCCAGCAGCTTTACGCCTGTGGGGGCGTCCTACAATGAGCAGTTCTTC. Translation gives CASSFTPVGASYNEQFF.

This clone came up a few times. This chain uses TRBV5-1 with TRBJ1-1; a possible D gene is TRBD1 (5 bases). The V and J ends lost 0 bases and 6 bases respectively, with 12 bases between them. Germline loops: CDR1 SGHRS, CDR2 YFSETQ. The length of the CDR3 is 14 residues. DNA of the CDR3: TGCGCCAGCAGCTTGGGGGACGGAACGTCTGAAGCTTTCTTT. Protein: CASSLGDGTSEAFF.

The rearrangement joins TRBV18 to TRBJ1-2; D not resolved. Germline V lookup: CDR1 KGHSH, CDR2 LQKENI. CDR3 length: 13 amino acids. Trimming left V 3 bases short and J 2 bases short, with 7 bases between. The CDR3 DNA is TGTGCCAGCTCACCGGACGTGAACTATGGCTACACCTTC. This sequence encodes CASSPDVNYGYTF.

The V and J genes are TRBV5-6 and TRBJ2-7; D possibly matches TRBD1 or TRBD2 (5 bases each). Germline CDR1 SGHDT, CDR2 YYEEEE. CDR3 size: 13 residues. Trimming pared 3 bases from V and 6 bases from J, leaving 13 bases between. The CDR3 DNA reads TGTGCCAGCAGCTGGGGCGGAGGCTCCGAGCAGTACTTC. Residues: CASSWGGGSEQYF.

This clone appeared once. V usage is TRBV5-6 and J usage is TRBJ2-1; TRBD2 is a possible D gene (7 bases). This CDR3 comprises 15 residues. Germline V lookup: CDR1 SGHDT, CDR2 YYEEEE. Between the trimmed V and J ends, which lost 4 bases and 5 bases, there was a span of 16 bases. The CDR3: CASSRGGEGDNEQFF. The CDR3 nucleotides read TGTGCCAGCAGCCGCGGCGGGGAGGGGGACAATGAGCAGTTCTTC.

V is TRBV9 and J is TRBJ2-7, with 14 nucleotides matching TRBD2. Trimming cost V 0 bases and J 6 bases; bases outside gene matches: 2. Germline V lookup: CDR1 SGDLS, CDR2 YYNGEE. The CDR3 length is 15 residues. The CDR3 protein is CASSVGLAGGSEQYF. In DNA, the CDR3 is TGTGCCAGCAGCGTAGGACTAGCGGGAGGGTCCGAGCAGTACTTC.

The rearrangement links TRBV19 to TRBJ2-5; TRBD2 matches 16 bases. The CDR3 contains 16 residues. With 5 bases clipped from V and 4 bases from J, the junction kept 4 bases outside the gene matches. CDR1 is LNHDA, CDR2 SQIVND, per germline (reference sequence). In DNA, the CDR3 is TGTGCCAGTAGTCTCGGGACTAGCGGGAGGGGAGAGACCCAGTACTTC. Translation gives CASSLGTSGRGETQYF.

The V and J genes are TRBV9 and TRBJ2-7; TRBD2 is a possible D gene (6 bases). Germline values: CDR1 SGDLS, CDR2 YYNGEE. The CDR3 has 16 amino acids. V dropped 0 bases and J dropped 3 bases, with 16 bases sitting between them. The CDR3, as DNA: TGTGCCAGCAGCGTAGGGGCTAGCGAAGCCTTCTACGAGCAGTACTTC. Translated: CASSVGASEAFYEQYF.

J is TRBJ1-1 and V is TRBV18, with TRBD1 matching over 10 bases. The ends lost 6 bases at V and 7 bases at J; junction bases unmatched: 2. Germline V CDR1 and CDR2: KGHSH, LQKENI. CDR3 length equals 12 residues. The CDR3 is CASSRDRGEAFF. DNA of the CDR3: TGTGCCAGCTCCCGGGACAGGGGTGAAGCTTTCTTT.

The rearrangement links TRBV11-2 to TRBJ2-6; D is uncertain. Germline CDR1 and CDR2: SGHAT and FQNNGV. The CDR3 runs to 17 residues. V was pared by 5 bases and J by 0 bases, with 14 bases between. The CDR3 DNA is TGTGCCAGCAGCCGTGGGAACAGCCTCTCTGGGGCCAACGTCCTGACTTTC. Translation: CASSRGNSLSGANVLTF.

V is TRBV6-6 and J is TRBJ2-7, with D unclear. Germline V gene sequence: CDR1 MNHNY, CDR2 SVGAGI (reference sequence). V shed 5 bases and J shed 5 bases, with 13 bases lying between them. CDR3 length equals 13 residues. The CDR3: CASSTDAKDEQYF. The CDR3 DNA reads as TGTGCCAGCAGTACCGACGCAAAGGACGAGCAGTACTTC.

This clone was recorded once. The CDR3 bases are TGTGCCAGCAGCCTGCGGACAGGGGGCTACAATGAGCAGTTCTTC. This codes for CASSLRTGGYNEQFF. The chain employs TRBV9 and TRBJ2-1, with TRBD1 identical over 10 bases. Losses at the gene ends were 4 bases for V and 3 bases for J; bases not matched to a gene: 4. CDR1 and CDR2 from the germline V gene are SGDLS and YYNGEE. The CDR3 runs to 15 residues.

The V call is TRBV15, the J call TRBJ2-1; 7 bases line up with TRBD2. With V trimmed by 2 bases and J by 5 bases, 6 bases remained unmatched. Germline V gene sequence: CDR1 LNHNV, CDR2 YYDKDF (reference sequence). CDR3 length: 15 amino acids. This chain's CDR3 is CATSRTSATNNEQFF. The CDR3 bases are TGTGCCACCAGCAGAACTAGCGCGACCAACAATGAGCAGTTCTTC. Based on the CDR3 plus reference TRBV15 and TRBJ2-1, the full variable domain is DAMVIQNPRYQVTQFGKPVTLSCSQTLNHNVMYWYQQKSSQAPKLLFHYYDKDFNNEADTPDNFQSRRPNTSFCFLDIRSPGLGDTAMYLCATSRTSATNNEQFFGPGTRLTVL.

The chain combines TRBV27 with TRBJ2-3, with TRBD2 matching over 7 bases. With V trimmed by 4 bases and J by 2 bases, 3 bases remained unmatched. The CDR3 sequence is 14 residues long. Germline-derived CDR1 and CDR2 are MNHEY and SMNVEV (reference sequence). CDR3 sequence: CASSWGGYTDTQYF. In DNA form, the CDR3 reads TGTGCCAGCAGTTGGGGGGGGTACACAGATACGCAGTATTTT.

The CDR3 bases are TGTGCCAGTAGTATAGTACGAGGACTAGCGGCGAAAGAGACCCAGTACTTC. Its translation: CASSIVRGLAAKETQYF. The chain recombines TRBV19 with TRBJ2-5; 10 positions agree with TRBD2. Germline-derived CDR1 and CDR2 are LNHDA and SQIVND (reference sequence). V lost 1 base and J lost 3; bases outside the gene matches: 8. The CDR3 is 17 amino acids.

This sequence joins TRBV5-1 and TRBJ2-7; TRBD1 aligns across 10 bases. There are 17 residues in the CDR3. V lost 0 bases, J lost 4 bases, and 10 bases stayed unmatched. Germline loops: CDR1 SGHRS, CDR2 YFSETQ. CDR3 residues: CASSLVGTGEIWYEQYF. CDR3 nucleotide sequence: TGCGCCAGCAGCTTGGTGGGGACAGGGGAAATTTGGTACGAGCAGTACTTC.

The rearrangement links TRBV11-2 to TRBJ2-5; the D gene is possibly TRBD1 (6 bases). The CDR3 consists of 14 residues. V was pared by 5 bases and J by 1 base, with 11 bases between. CDR1 is SGHAT, CDR2 FQNNGV, per germline. In DNA form, the CDR3 reads TGTGCCAGCAGCCCGAACAGGGTCCAAGAGACCCAGTACTTC. Its protein product is CASSPNRVQETQYF. Together with reference TRBV11-2 and TRBJ2-5, the CDR3 gives the full variable domain: EAGVAQSPRYKIIEKRQSVAFWCNPISGHATLYWYQQILGQGPKLLIQFQNNGVVDDSQLPKDRFSAERLKGVDSTLKIQPAKLEDSAVYLCASSPNRVQETQYFGPGTRLLVL.

The sample holds many counts of this clone. V gene TRBV19 combines with J gene TRBJ2-1; 10 positions agree with TRBD2. The CDR3 contains 15 residues. Germline assignment: CDR1 LNHDA and CDR2 SQIVND (reference sequence). V lost 3 bases to trimming and J lost 8 bases; unmatched junction nucleotides: 7. CDR3 nucleotides: TGTGCCAGTAGTATTCCTAGCGGGAGTAGGTATGAGCAGTTCTTC. This translates into CASSIPSGSRYEQFF.

The chain carries TRBV19 and TRBJ2-5, with D possibly matching TRBD2 (6 bases). The CDR3 is made up of 15 amino acids. V shed 3 bases and J shed 5 bases, with 16 bases lying between them. From germline, CDR1 is LNHDA and CDR2 SQIVND (reference sequence). CDR3 in DNA: TGTGCCAGTAGTATTAGTGGCGGGAATGGGGAGACCCAGTACTTC. Protein product: CASSISGGNGETQYF.

J is TRBJ1-5 and V is TRBV2; 9 bases agree with TRBD1. Germline values: CDR1 SNHLY, CDR2 FYNNEI. This CDR3 has 15 amino acids. Germline trimming cut 1 base from V and 8 bases from J; bases unmatched to any gene: 6. Written as DNA, the CDR3 is TGTGCCAGCAGTGAAGTCGGACAGGGGACTGAGCCCCAGCATTTT. Encoded protein: CASSEVGQGTEPQHF.

The genes are TRBV4-2 and TRBJ2-3; 8 bases match TRBD2. V dropped 0 bases and J dropped 2; count of bases not matched to a gene: 4. There are 16 residues in the CDR3. Germline V gene sequence: CDR1 LGHNA, CDR2 YNFKEQ. The DNA for the CDR3 is TGTGCCAGCAGCCAAGATCCGACTAGCGACACAGATACGCAGTATTTT. This encodes CASSQDPTSDTDTQYF.

The chain uses TRBV7-8 and TRBJ2-1; TRBD2 aligns across 7 bases. The CDR3 is 16 amino acids. V was pared by 5 bases and J by 5 bases, with 12 bases of the junction left unmatched. Germline V gene data show CDR1 as SGHVS and CDR2 as FQNEAQ. CDR3 nucleotides: TGTGCCAGCAGCCCCCGACTAGCCGTCAATGACAATGAGCAGTTCTTC. Residues: CASSPRLAVNDNEQFF.

The rearrangement joins TRBV11-2 to TRBJ2-1, with TRBD2 as a possible D gene (7 bases). The CDR3 length is 15 residues. Germline CDR1 reads SGHAT; CDR2 reads FQNNGV. V was pared by 7 bases and J by 5 bases, with 18 bases between. The CDR3: CASTRAGAPNNEQFF. As DNA, the CDR3 is TGTGCCAGCACCCGTGCGGGGGCTCCCAACAATGAGCAGTTCTTC. The full variable domain, in which reference TRBV11-2 and TRBJ2-1 provide the parts outside the CDR3, is EAGVAQSPRYKIIEKRQSVAFWCNPISGHATLYWYQQILGQGPKLLIQFQNNGVVDDSQLPKDRFSAERLKGVDSTLKIQPAKLEDSAVYLCASTRAGAPNNEQFFGPGTRLTVL.

As regards this clone: Other nucleotide sequences in the sample specify the same CDR3. The chain recombines TRBV7-2 with TRBJ2-7; TRBD1 might be the D (5 bases). With 3 bases removed from V and 6 bases from J, the gap between germline ends came to 9 bases. The CDR3 has 12 amino acids. Germline loops: CDR1 SGHTA, CDR2 FQGNSA. The CDR3: CASSFRDREQYF. CDR3 coding DNA: TGTGCCAGCAGCTTCAGGGATCGCGAGCAGTACTTC.

The genes are TRBV7-3 and TRBJ2-1; 8 positions match TRBD2. The V segment lost 4 bases and the J segment 7 bases; nucleotides outside the gene matches: 12. Germline CDR1 is SGHTA and CDR2 is FQGTGA. This CDR3 comprises 16 residues. The CDR3: CASSSRTSLLRNEQFF. The CDR3 bases are TGTGCCAGCAGCTCCCGGACTAGCCTACTTAGGAATGAGCAGTTCTTC.

The V gene is TRBV5-1, the J gene TRBJ2-1; weak D call: TRBD2 (7 bases). The CDR3 length is 15 residues. The V end was cut by 0 bases, the J end by 8 bases, with 15 bases between. Germline V gives CDR1 SGHRS, CDR2 YFSETQ. The CDR3 here is CASSLGGGGADEQFF. The DNA for the CDR3 is TGCGCCAGCAGCTTGGGAGGCGGGGGCGCGGATGAGCAGTTCTTC.

The CDR3 sequence: CASTDPGQGARGTYNEQFF. CDR3 DNA: TGTGCCAGCACCGACCCGGGACAGGGGGCGAGAGGGACCTACAATGAGCAGTTCTTC. This chain links TRBV7-9 with TRBJ2-1, with 12 bases matching TRBD1. V lost 7 bases to trimming and J lost 2 bases; unmatched junction nucleotides: 15. Germline lookup yields CDR1 SEHNR and CDR2 FQNEAQ (reference sequence). This CDR3 contains 19 residues.

The rearrangement links TRBV7-3 to TRBJ1-2; the D is unclear. CDR1 SGHTA and CDR2 FQGTGA come from the germline V gene. Trimming stripped 0 bases from V and 8 bases from J, with 10 bases between. The CDR3 runs to 13 residues. Here the CDR3 reads CASSLTGLGGYTF. CDR3 coding DNA: TGTGCCAGCAGCTTAACGGGGTTGGGAGGCTACACCTTC.

This clone turned up a few times. This chain joins TRBV7-2 and TRBJ1-2, with 7 nucleotides matching TRBD1. V trimming: 5 bases; J trimming: 8 bases; junction bases outside the gene matches: 11. Germline CDR1 reads SGHTA; CDR2 reads FQGNSA. CDR3 length: 14 amino acids. The CDR3 region has the DNA TGTGCCAGCAGCCCCCTCGCCCAGGGGGGGGGCTACACCTTC. It encodes CASSPLAQGGGYTF.

The chain carries TRBV18 and TRBJ2-4, with D perhaps matching TRBD1 or TRBD2 (6 bases each). CDR3 length: 13 residues. CDR1 KGHSH and CDR2 LQKENI come from the germline V gene. V was clipped by 1 base and J by 9 bases, with 10 bases between them. The CDR3 is CASSPRRGIIQYF. The CDR3 DNA is TGTGCCAGCTCACCACGGAGGGGGATCATTCAGTACTTC. The entire variable domain, with the rest obtained from reference TRBV18 and TRBJ2-4, is as follows: NAGVMQNPRHLVRRRGQEARLRCSPMKGHSHVYWYRQLPEEGLKFMVYLQKENIIDESGMPKERFSAEFPKEGPSILRIQQVVRGDSAAYFCASSPRRGIIQYFGAGTRLSVL.